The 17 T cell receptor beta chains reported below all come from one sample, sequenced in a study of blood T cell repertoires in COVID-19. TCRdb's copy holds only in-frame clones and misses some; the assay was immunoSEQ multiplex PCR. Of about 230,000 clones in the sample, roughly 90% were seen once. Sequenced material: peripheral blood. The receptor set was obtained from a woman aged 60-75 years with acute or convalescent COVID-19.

The CDR3 nucleotides read TGTGCAAGTCGCTTAGCGCGACGAGCGGGGGTAGAGACCCAGTACTTC. This encodes CASRLARRAGVETQYF. The V and J genes are TRBV12-2 and TRBJ2-5; the D call TRBD2 from the table was never checked on the DNA. TRBV12-2 is an annotated pseudogene. The CDR3 contains 16 residues.

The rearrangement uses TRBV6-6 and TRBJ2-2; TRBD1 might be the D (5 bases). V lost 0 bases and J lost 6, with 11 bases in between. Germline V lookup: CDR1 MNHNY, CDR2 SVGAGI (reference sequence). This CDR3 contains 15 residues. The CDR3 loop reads CASSYSTQGAGELFF. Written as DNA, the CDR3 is TGTGCCAGCAGTTACTCGACGCAGGGCGCCGGGGAGCTGTTTTTT.

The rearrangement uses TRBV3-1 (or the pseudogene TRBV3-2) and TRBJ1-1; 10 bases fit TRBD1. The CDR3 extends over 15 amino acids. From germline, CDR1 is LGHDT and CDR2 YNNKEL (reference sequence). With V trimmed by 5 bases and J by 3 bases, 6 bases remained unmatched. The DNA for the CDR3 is TGTGCCAGCAGCTACCGGACAGGGGGGGACACTGAAGCTTTCTTT. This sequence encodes CASSYRTGGDTEAFF.

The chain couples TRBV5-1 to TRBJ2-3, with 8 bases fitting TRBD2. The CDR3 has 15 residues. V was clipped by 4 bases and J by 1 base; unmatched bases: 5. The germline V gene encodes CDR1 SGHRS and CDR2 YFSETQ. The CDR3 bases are TGCGCCAGCAGCCCGGGAGGGCCTCGCACAGATACGCAGTATTTT. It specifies CASSPGGPRTDTQYF. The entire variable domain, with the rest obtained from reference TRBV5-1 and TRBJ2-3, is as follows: KAGVTQTPRYLIKTRGQQVTLSCSPISGHRSVSWYQQTPGQGLQFLFEYFSETQRNKGNFPGRFSGRQFSNSRSEMNVSTLELGDSALYLCASSPGGPRTDTQYFGPGTRLTVL.

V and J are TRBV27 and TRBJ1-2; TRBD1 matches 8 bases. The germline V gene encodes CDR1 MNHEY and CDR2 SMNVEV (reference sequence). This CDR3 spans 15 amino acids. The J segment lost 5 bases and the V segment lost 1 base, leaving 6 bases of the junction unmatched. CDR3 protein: CASSLWTGKAYGYTF. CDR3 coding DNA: TGTGCCAGCAGTTTATGGACAGGGAAGGCTTATGGCTACACCTTC.

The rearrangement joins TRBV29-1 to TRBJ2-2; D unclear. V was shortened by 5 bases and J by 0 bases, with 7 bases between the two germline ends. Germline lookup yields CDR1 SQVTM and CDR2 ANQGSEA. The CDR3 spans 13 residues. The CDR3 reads CSVMQANTGELFF. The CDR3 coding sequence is TGCAGCGTTATGCAGGCGAACACCGGGGAGCTGTTTTTT.

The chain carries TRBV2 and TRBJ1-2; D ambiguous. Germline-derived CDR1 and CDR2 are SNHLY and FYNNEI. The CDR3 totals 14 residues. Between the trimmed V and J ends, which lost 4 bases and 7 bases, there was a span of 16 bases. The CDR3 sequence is CASSGAASPAGYTF. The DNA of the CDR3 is TGTGCCAGCAGTGGGGCCGCCTCACCTGCTGGCTACACCTTC.

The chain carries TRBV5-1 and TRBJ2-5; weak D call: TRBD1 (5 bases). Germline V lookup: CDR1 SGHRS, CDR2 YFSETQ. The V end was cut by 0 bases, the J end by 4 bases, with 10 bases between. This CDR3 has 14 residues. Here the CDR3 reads CASSLVAGPETQYF. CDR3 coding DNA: TGCGCCAGCAGCTTGGTGGCAGGGCCAGAGACCCAGTACTTC.

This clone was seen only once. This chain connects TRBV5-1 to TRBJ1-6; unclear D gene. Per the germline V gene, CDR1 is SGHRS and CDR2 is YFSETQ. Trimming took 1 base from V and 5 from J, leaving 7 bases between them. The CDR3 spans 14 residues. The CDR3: CASSLQTNNSPLHF. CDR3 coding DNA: TGCGCCAGCAGCTTGCAGACAAATAATTCACCCCTCCACTTT.

The CDR3 nucleotides read TGTGCCAGCAGCATCGGACAGGGGGCCTCCAATCAGCCCCAGCATTTT. The encoded protein is CASSIGQGASNQPQHF. This chain joins TRBV7-6 and TRBJ1-5; 11 nucleotides match TRBD1. This CDR3 is built from 16 residues. Germline V gene sequence: CDR1 SGHVS, CDR2 FNYEAQ. With 5 bases clipped from V and 3 bases from J, the junction kept 6 bases outside the gene matches.

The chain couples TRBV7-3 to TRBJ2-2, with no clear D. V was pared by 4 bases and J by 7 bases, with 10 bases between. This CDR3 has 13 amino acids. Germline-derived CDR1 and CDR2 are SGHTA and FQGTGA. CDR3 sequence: CASSSLGVGELFF. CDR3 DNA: TGTGCCAGCAGCTCCCTCGGTGTCGGGGAGCTGTTTTTT.

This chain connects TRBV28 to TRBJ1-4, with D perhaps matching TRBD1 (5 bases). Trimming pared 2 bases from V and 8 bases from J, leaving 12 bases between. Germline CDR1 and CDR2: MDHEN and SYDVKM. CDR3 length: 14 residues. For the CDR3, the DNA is TGTGCCAGCAGTTTAAGCAGGGTGGAAGAAAAACTGTTTTTT. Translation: CASSLSRVEEKLFF.

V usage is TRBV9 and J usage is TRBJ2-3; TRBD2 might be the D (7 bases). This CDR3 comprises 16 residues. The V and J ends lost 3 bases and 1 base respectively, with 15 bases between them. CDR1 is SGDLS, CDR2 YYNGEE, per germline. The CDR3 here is CASSAGDYRRTDTQYF. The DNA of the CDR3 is TGTGCCAGCAGCGCAGGGGACTACCGACGCACAGATACGCAGTATTTT.

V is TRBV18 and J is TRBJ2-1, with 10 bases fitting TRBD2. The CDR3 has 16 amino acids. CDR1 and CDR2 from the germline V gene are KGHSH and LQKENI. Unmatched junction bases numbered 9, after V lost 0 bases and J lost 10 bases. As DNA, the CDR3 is TGTGCCAGCTCACCACCGGGGCTAGCGGGAGCTTGGGAGCAGTTCTTC. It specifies CASSPPGLAGAWEQFF.

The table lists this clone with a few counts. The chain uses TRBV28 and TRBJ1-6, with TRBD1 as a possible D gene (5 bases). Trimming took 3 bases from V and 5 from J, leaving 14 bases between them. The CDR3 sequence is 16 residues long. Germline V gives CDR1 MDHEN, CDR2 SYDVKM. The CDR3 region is CASSFPRANDNSPLHF. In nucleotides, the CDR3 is TGTGCCAGCAGTTTCCCCAGGGCTAACGATAATTCACCCCTCCACTTT.

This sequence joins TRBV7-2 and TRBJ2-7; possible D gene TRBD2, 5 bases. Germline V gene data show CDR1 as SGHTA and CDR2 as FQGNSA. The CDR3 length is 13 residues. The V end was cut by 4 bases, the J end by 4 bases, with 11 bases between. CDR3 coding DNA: TGTGCCAGCAGCTCGAGGGATCTTTACGAGCAGTACTTC. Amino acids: CASSSRDLYEQYF.

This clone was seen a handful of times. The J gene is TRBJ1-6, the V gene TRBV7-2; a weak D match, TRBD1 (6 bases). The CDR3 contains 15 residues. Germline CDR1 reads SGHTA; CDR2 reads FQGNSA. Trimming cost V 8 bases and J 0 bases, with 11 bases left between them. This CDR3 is CASGGAPSYNSPLHF. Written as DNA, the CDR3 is TGTGCCAGCGGGGGGGCCCCCTCCTATAATTCACCCCTCCACTTT.